This T cell receptor beta chain was recorded in a study of cytomegalovirus exposure and HLA in healthy donors. The wider study: Tens of millions of unique TCR sequences came from HLA-typed donors in an early release. Study-wide points: Using a false discovery rate of 0.05, a later analysis showed that 16,000 or so TCR beta sequences were associated with HLA alleles. The classifier reportedly diagnosed cytomegalovirus status with high sensitivity and specificity.

This CDR3 comprises 15 residues. J was trimmed by 4 bases and V by 2 bases; bases with no gene match: 7. Germline CDR1 and CDR2: SGHRS and YFSETQ. 13 Jbeta primers and 60 Vbeta primers were used for the PCR. This table comes from immunoSEQ multiplex PCR, and its TCRdb copy is limited to in-frame clones, with some not included. Recorded for this sample: about 210,000 clones. In the case of this clone: Its target is not known.

The sample consisted of PBMCs. The source is a woman in her twenties or thirties in good health and CMV-seropositive. The chain employs TRBV5-1 and TRBJ2-7; TRBD1 matches 9 bases. The CDR3 loop reads CASSLPGTGSYEQYF. CDR3 bases: TGCGCCAGCAGCTTACCCGGGACAGGGTCATACGAGCAGTACTTC.